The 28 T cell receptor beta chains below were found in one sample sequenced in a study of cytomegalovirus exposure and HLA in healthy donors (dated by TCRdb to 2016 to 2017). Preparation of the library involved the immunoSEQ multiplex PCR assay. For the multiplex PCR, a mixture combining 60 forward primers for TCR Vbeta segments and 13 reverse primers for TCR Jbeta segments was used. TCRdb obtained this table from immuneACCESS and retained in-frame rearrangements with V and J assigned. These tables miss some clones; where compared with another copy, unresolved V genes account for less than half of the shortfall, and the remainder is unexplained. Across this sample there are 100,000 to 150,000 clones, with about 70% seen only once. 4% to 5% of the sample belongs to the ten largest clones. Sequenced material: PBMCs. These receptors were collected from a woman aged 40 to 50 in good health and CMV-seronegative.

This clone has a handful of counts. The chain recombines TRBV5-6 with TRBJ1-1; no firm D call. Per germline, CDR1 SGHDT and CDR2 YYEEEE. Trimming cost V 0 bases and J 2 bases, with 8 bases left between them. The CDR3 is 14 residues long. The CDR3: CASSLGGLNTEAFF. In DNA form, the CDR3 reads TGTGCCAGCAGCTTGGGAGGGCTAAACACTGAAGCTTTCTTT.

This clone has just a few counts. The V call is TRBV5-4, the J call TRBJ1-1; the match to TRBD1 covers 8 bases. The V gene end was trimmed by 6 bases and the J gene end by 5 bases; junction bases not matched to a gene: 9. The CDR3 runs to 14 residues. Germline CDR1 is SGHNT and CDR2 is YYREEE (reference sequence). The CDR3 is CASIFQGAGTEAFF. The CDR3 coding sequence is TGTGCCAGCATCTTCCAGGGGGCTGGGACTGAAGCTTTCTTT.

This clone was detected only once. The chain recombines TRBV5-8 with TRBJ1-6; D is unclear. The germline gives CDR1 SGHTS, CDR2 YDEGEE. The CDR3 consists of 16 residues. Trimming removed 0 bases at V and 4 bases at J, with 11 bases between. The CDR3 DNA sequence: TGTGCCAGCAGCTTGGCGTCGAGGGCTTATAATTCACCCCTCCACTTT. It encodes CASSLASRAYNSPLHF.

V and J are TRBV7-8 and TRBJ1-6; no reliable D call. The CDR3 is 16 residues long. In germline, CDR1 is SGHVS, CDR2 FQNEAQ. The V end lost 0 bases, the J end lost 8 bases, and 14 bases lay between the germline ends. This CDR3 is CASSLAPQVADSPLHF. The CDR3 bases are TGTGCCAGCAGCTTAGCTCCCCAGGTAGCGGATTCACCCCTCCACTTT.

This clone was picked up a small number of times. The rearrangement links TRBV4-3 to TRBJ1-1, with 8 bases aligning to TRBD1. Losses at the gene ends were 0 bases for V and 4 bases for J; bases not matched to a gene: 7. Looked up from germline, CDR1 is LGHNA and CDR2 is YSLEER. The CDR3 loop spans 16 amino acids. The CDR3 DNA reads TGCGCCAGCAGCCAAGAAACAGGGGGTAGGGTCACTGAAGCTTTCTTT. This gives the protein CASSQETGGRVTEAFF.

The CDR3 is CAGMLDRVADTQYF. Here the CDR3 DNA reads TGTGCCGGGATGCTGGACAGGGTGGCAGATACGCAGTATTTT. V gene TRBV2 combines with J gene TRBJ2-3; 8 bases match TRBD1. Germline values: CDR1 SNHLY, CDR2 FYNNEI. V lost 11 bases, J lost 4 bases, and 11 bases stayed unmatched. This CDR3 region has 14 residues.

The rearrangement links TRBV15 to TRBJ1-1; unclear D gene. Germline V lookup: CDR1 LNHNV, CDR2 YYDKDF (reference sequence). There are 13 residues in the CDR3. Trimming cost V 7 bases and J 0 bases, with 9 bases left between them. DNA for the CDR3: TGTGCCACCACCCGGCGGTTGAACACTGAAGCTTTCTTT. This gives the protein CATTRRLNTEAFF.

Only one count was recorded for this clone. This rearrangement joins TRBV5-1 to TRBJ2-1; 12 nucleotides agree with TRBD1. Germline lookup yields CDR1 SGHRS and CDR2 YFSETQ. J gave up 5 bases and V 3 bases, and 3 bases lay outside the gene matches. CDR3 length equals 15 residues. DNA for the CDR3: TGCGCCAGCAGCTGGGGACAGGGGGCAAACAATGAGCAGTTCTTC. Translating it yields CASSWGQGANNEQFF. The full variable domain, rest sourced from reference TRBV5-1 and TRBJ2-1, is KAGVTQTPRYLIKTRGQQVTLSCSPISGHRSVSWYQQTPGQGLQFLFEYFSETQRNKGNFPGRFSGRQFSNSRSEMNVSTLELGDSALYLCASSWGQGANNEQFFGPGTRLTVL.

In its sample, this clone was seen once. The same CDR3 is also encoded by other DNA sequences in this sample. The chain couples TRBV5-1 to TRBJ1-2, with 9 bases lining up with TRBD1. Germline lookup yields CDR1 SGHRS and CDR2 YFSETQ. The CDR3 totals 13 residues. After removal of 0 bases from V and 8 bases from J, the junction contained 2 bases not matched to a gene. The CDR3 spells CASSLGQGGGYTF. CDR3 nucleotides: TGCGCCAGCAGCTTGGGACAGGGGGGAGGCTACACCTTC.

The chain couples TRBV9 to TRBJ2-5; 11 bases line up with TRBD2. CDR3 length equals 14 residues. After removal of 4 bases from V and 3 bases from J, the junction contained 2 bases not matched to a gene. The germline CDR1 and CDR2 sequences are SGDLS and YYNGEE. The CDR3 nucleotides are TGTGCCAGCAGCCAGACTAGCGGGGAAGAGACCCAGTACTTC. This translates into CASSQTSGEETQYF.

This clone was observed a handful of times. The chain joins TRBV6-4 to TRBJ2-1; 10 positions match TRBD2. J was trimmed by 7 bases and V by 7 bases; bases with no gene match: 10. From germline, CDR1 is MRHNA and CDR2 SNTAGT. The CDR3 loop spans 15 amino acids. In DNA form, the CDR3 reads TGTGCCAGCACCGAACGAAGCGGGGGGGTGAATGAGCAGTTCTTC. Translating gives CASTERSGGVNEQFF.

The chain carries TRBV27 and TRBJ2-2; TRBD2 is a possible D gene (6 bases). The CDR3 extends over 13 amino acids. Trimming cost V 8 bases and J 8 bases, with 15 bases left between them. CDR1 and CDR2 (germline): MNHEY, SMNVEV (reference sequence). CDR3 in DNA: TGTGCCAGCGGGACGGCGGGAAGTGGGGAGCTGTTTTTT. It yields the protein CASGTAGSGELFF.

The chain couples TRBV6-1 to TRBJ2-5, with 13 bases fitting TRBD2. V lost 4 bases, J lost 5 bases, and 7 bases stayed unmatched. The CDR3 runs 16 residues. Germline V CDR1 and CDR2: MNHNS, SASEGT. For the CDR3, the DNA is TGTGCCAGCAGTGGAGGACTAGCGGGAGTAGTGGAGACCCAGTACTTC. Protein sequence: CASSGGLAGVVETQYF.

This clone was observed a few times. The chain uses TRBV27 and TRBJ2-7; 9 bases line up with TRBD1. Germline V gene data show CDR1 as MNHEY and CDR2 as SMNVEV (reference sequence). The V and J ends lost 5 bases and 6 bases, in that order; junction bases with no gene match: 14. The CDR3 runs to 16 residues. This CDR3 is CASSALQPGQGGEQYF. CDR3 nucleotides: TGTGCCAGCAGTGCGCTACAACCGGGACAGGGAGGCGAGCAGTACTTC.

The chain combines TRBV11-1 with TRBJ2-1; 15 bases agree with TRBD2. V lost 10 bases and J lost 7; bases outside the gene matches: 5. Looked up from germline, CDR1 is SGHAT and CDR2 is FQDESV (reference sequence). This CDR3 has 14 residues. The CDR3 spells CATKGLAGGNEQFF. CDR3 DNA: TGTGCCACGAAGGGACTAGCGGGAGGAAATGAGCAGTTCTTC.

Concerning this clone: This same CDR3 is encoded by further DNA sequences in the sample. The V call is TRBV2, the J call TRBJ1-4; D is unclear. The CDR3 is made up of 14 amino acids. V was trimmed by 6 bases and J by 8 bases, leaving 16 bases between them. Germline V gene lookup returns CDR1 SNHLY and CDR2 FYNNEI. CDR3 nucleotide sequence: TGTGCCAGCAGCTACGGAGGGTTCCCAGAAAAACTGTTTTTT. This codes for CASSYGGFPEKLFF.

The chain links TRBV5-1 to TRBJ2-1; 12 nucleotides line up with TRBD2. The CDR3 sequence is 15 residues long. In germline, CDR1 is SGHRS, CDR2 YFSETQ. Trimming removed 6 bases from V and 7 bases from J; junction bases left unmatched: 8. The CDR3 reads CASTSTSGSRNEQFF. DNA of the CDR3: TGCGCCAGCACCTCGACTAGCGGGAGTCGGAATGAGCAGTTCTTC.

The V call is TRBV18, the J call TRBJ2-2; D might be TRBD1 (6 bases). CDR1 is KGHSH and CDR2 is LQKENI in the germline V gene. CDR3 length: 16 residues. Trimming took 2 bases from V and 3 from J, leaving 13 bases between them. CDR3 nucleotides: TGTGCCAGCTCACCATCTTCAGGGGCCGACACCGGGGAGCTGTTTTTT. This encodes CASSPSSGADTGELFF.

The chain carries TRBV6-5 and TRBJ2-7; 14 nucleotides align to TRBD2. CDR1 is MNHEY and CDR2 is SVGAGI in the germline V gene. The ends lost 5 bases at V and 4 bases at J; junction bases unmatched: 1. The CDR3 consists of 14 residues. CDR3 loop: CASSGTSGSYEQYF. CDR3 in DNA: TGTGCCAGCAGTGGGACTAGCGGGAGTTACGAGCAGTACTTC.

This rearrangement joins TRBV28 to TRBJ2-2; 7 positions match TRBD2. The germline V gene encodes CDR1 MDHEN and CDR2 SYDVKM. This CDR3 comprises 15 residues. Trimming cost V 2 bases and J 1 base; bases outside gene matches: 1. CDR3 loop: CASSLGGGNTGELFF. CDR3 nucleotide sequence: TGTGCCAGCAGTTTAGGGGGGGGGAACACCGGGGAGCTGTTTTTT.

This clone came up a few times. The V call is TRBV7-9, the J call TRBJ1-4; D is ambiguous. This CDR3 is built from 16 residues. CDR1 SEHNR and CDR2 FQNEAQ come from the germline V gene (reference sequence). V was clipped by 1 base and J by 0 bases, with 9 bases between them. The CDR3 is CASSLVPSATNEKLFF. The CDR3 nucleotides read TGTGCCAGCAGCTTAGTCCCGTCGGCAACTAATGAAAAACTGTTTTTT.

The CDR3, as DNA: TGTGCCAGCTCCCAACTCCCGACAGGGTCTGGCACTGAAGCTTTCTTT. Protein: CASSQLPTGSGTEAFF. The chain has TRBV18 and TRBJ1-1; TRBD1 aligns across 7 bases. The CDR3 consists of 16 residues. The germline gives CDR1 KGHSH, CDR2 LQKENI. The junction had 14 bases not matched to a gene; V was cut back by 6 bases and J by 4 bases.

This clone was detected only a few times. The CDR3 protein is CASSHLGGSGYNEQFF. The CDR3 region has the DNA TGCGCCAGCAGCCATCTGGGCGGGAGCGGCTACAATGAGCAGTTCTTC. This chain links TRBV4-3 with TRBJ2-1; 7 bases fit TRBD2. The CDR3 has 16 residues. J lost 3 bases, V lost 3 bases, and 8 bases had no gene match. The germline gives CDR1 LGHNA, CDR2 YSLEER.

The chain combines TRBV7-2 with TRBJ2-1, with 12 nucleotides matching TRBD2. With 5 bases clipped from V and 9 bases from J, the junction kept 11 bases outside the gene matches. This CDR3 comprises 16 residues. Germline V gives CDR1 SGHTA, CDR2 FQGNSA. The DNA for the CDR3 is TGTGCCAGCAGCACCCCACTAGCGGGAGGAGGGCTTGAGCAGTTCTTC. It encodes CASSTPLAGGGLEQFF.

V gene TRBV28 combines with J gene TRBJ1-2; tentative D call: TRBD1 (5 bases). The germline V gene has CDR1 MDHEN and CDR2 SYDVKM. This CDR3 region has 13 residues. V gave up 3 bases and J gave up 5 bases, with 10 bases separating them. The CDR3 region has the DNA TGTGCCAGCAGTTTTCGGGGACTTTATGGCTACACCTTC. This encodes CASSFRGLYGYTF.

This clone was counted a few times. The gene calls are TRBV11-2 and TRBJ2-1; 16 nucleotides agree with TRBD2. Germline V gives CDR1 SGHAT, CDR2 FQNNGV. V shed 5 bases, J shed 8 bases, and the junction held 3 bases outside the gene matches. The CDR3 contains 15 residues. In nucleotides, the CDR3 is TGTGCCAGCAGCAAGGGACTAGCGGGGGGGGATGAGCAGTTCTTC. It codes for CASSKGLAGGDEQFF.

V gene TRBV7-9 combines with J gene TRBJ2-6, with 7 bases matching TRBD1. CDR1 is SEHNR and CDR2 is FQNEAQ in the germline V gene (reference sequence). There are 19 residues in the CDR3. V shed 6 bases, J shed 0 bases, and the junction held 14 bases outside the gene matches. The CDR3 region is CASRAPGQAYSSGANVLTF. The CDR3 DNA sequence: TGTGCCAGCAGAGCACCCGGACAGGCTTACAGCTCTGGGGCCAACGTCCTGACTTTC.

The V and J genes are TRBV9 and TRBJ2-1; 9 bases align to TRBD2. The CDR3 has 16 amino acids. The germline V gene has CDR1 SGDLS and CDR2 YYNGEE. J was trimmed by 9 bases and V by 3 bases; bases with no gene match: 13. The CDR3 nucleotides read TGTGCCAGCAGCGATCCGAGGGGCGGGGGGGCCGGTGAGCAGTTCTTC. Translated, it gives CASSDPRGGGAGEQFF.